The 9 T cell receptor beta chains below were found in one sample sequenced in a study of early T cells in non-severe SARS-CoV-2 infection. TCRdb used MiXCR to reprocess the 5' RACE reads, holding one entry per CDR3 protein. Altogether some 57,000 distinct CDR3 sequences are present, around 6% being singletons, with the ten largest covering roughly 7%. The source material was whole blood. Receptors were obtained from an adult who was a healthcare worker with PCR-confirmed SARS-CoV-2 infection or an uninfected control (not recorded which).

The gene calls are TRBV27 and TRBJ1-2, with D possibly TRBD1 on 5 matching bases. Trimming took 3 bases from V and 8 from J, leaving 16 bases between them. This CDR3 is 14 amino acids long. The V gene's germline CDR1 is MNHEY and CDR2 SMNVEV (reference sequence). CDR3 bases: TGTGCCAGCAGTTTTCGTCAGGGAACTTACGGCTACACCTTC. It translates to CASSFRQGTYGYTF.

In its sample, this clonotype was seen many times. The chain recombines TRBV7-6 with TRBJ1-6; no definite D call. Germline V gene sequence: CDR1 SGHVS, CDR2 FNYEAQ. Trimming took 0 bases from V and 10 from J, leaving 7 bases between them. This CDR3 has 13 amino acids. CDR3 bases: TGTGCCAGCAGCTTAGCGGCAGCCTCACCCCTCCACTTT. Protein sequence: CASSLAAASPLHF.

Ten or more counts support this clonotype. The gene calls are TRBV6-6 and TRBJ2-7; a possible D gene is TRBD1 (6 bases). CDR1 and CDR2 from the germline V gene are MNHNY and SVGAGI (reference sequence). V was clipped by 6 bases and J by 2 bases, with 14 bases between them. This CDR3 contains 14 residues. DNA for the CDR3: TGTGCCAGCAGAACGGCAGAGGGGGCCTACGAGCAGTACTTC. It codes for CASRTAEGAYEQYF.

This clonotype came up many times. The J gene is TRBJ1-1, the V gene TRBV7-9, with D unclear. Deletions cut 2 bases from V and 2 bases from J, with 6 bases between. Germline-derived CDR1 and CDR2 are SEHNR and FQNEAQ (reference sequence). The CDR3 contains 13 residues. CDR3 nucleotides: TGTGCCAGCAGCTTAATGACCAACACTGAAGCTTTCTTT. This codes for CASSLMTNTEAFF.

This clonotype was detected many times. The gene calls are TRBV7-2 and TRBJ1-6, with D possibly matching TRBD1 (5 bases). The ends were cut back, 5 bases at V and 5 bases at J, with 16 bases in the middle. Germline CDR1 reads SGHTA; CDR2 reads FQGNSA. The CDR3 spans 16 residues. CDR3 loop: CASSRAGRQNNSPLHF. In nucleotides, the CDR3 is TGTGCCAGCAGCCGAGCTGGCAGACAGAATAATTCACCCCTCCACTTT.

This clonotype occurred many times. CDR3 region: CASSLGQANTEAFF. The CDR3, as DNA: TGTGCCAGCAGCTTGGGACAGGCGAACACTGAAGCTTTCTTT. The genes are TRBV7-2 and TRBJ1-1; 8 bases map to TRBD1. The CDR3 runs to 14 residues. The V and J ends lost 3 bases and 1 base, in that order; junction bases with no gene match: 1. Per the germline V gene, CDR1 is SGHTA and CDR2 is FQGNSA.

The chain employs TRBV7-2 and TRBJ2-3, with D possibly TRBD1 on 6 matching bases. CDR1 and CDR2 (germline): SGHTA, FQGNSA. The CDR3 extends over 14 amino acids. The V end was cut by 4 bases, the J end by 6 bases, with 14 bases between. The DNA for the CDR3 is TGTGCCAGCAGCTGGGGGCGGGCCGGGGATACGCAGTATTTT. This translates into CASSWGRAGDTQYF.

This clonotype was seen more than once but under ten times. The genes are TRBV7-9 and TRBJ2-7; D is uncertain. Germline V gene sequence: CDR1 SEHNR, CDR2 FQNEAQ (reference sequence). This CDR3 region has 13 residues. The V and J ends lost 7 bases and 7 bases respectively, with 17 bases between them. In nucleotides, the CDR3 is TGTGCCAGCACTACCTTCCTACCCGGGGAGCAGTACTTC. It yields the protein CASTTFLPGEQYF.

There are many counts of this clonotype. The chain carries TRBV6-2 or TRBV6-3 and TRBJ2-7; possibly TRBD2 for D (6 bases). This CDR3 has 14 residues. Germline V gene data show CDR1 as MNHEY and CDR2 as SVGEGT. V lost 7 bases and J 3 bases, leaving 16 bases between the germline ends. The CDR3 here is CASTTRGSSYEQYF. The CDR3 coding sequence is TGTGCCAGCACGACTAGGGGATCTAGCTACGAGCAGTACTTC.